This TCR beta chain is from a study of blood T cell repertoires in COVID-19 (dated by TCRdb to the early 2020s). A note on the overall study: The collaborator samples originated in the United States, Italy and Spain and spanned the acute and convalescent phases of COVID-19. The dataset comprised deeply sampled blood TCRbeta repertoires from subjects exposed to, actively infected with, or recovered from COVID-19. Sample metadata almost always included a de-identified subject ID, COVID-19 status, age in years and sex. Where available, HLA class I and class II types were taken from metadata supplied by the sample provider and were not determined by assay-based typing. Samples were obtained from the ongoing ImmuneRACE study (first 160 participants) and from about 1,300 subjects provided by 6 global collaborators. The repertoires were released in a freely available public database meant as a resource for research on the immune response to SARS-CoV-2. The material from the prospective study consisted of cDNA or gDNA derived from T cells, B-cell-depleted T cells, or PBMCs.

Participants in the prospective study were enrolled through a virtual design, were aged roughly 18 to 95 years, and lived in about two dozen United States geographic areas. To assign participants to cohorts, the prospective study relied on clinical history that participants themselves reported in a screening survey and a study questionnaire. Recovered participants in ImmuneRACE Cohort 3 were defined as having two consecutive negative NP/OP PCR tests, clearance from a healthcare professional, or resolution of symptoms. Mobile phlebotomists in the prospective study collected whole blood, serum and a nasopharyngeal or oropharyngeal swab from every participant. Prospective study participants could optionally give additional blood draws and questionnaires over an approximately two-month period. Blood samples from the prospective study were shipped frozen or at room temperature prior to DNA extraction.

The CDR3, from cysteine to phenylalanine, totals 13 residues. CDR3 DNA is the only sequence kept; it has 39 bases, read in frame from the first base. V has 10 bases trimmed and J has 12 bases trimmed; junction bases matching no gene number 14. In the germline V gene, CDR1 corresponds to MNHEY and CDR2 to SVGAGI. A word on this clone: Its target antigen remains unknown. No much larger clone exists at a distance of one base, and base qualities are not known.

The immunoSEQ Assay, a bias-controlled multiplex PCR, was used to amplify TCRbeta CDR3 regions from genomic DNA. Concerning the study's data processing: The number of nucleated cells in each sample was estimated from the amplification of reference gene primers within the assay. To quantify the absolute abundance of each unique TCRbeta CDR3 rearrangement, sequence reads were collapsed and filtered. For each sample, productive Simpson clonality was calculated as the square root of Simpson's diversity index over productive rearrangements. Held by TCRdb, this immuneACCESS table contains in-frame sequences only and omits some clones. Under half of the omission traces to an unresolved V gene where checked; the cause of the rest is unknown. V, J and clone size are those of that table, while D and trimming were read from the DNA. The sample table contains under 250,000 clones; only one count was recorded for around 86% of them. Approximately 1.6% of the sample rests with the top ten.

Overall study outcomes, separate from this receptor: The amount of clinical and demographic metadata varied by source and participant and was provided uncurated.

The receptor's source is a man aged 40-49 years who had recovered from COVID-19. This receptor chain uses TRBV6-5 and TRBJ2-1; the junction holds 8 bases that match TRBD1. Sequenced: PBMCs or T cells enriched from blood (not recorded which). The CDR3 sequence is CATSMDRALGQFF. The nucleotides read TGTGCCACCTCAATGGACAGGGCATTGGGGCAGTTCTTC.